Following are 16 T cell receptor beta chains from one sample sequenced in a study of regulatory T cells in long-lasting Graves disease. Described time point: persistent/refractory GD, antithyroid drugs over 5 years with positive TRAb. Scientists built the TCR library using RNA that was extracted from PBMCs. According to the study, TCR beta libraries were built with iRepertoire HTBI primers and CDR3-region Arm-PCR. Via MiXCR, TCRdb re-called the multiplex PCR reads, giving one row per CDR3 protein. The data show more than 650,000 distinct CDR3 sequences, with around 30% seen just once and around 42% held by the top ten. The sequenced sample was peripheral blood mononuclear cells (PBMCs), obtained when the disease was refractory, from a patient treated with antithyroid drugs. Source of these receptors: a female donor with Graves disease.

This clonotype has a count of ten or more. The chain recombines TRBV29-1 with TRBJ1-1; D gene unclear. This CDR3 has 13 amino acids. In germline, CDR1 is SQVTM, CDR2 ANQGSEA. Trimming took off 4 bases at V and 0 bases at J, with 9 bases between the two ends. The CDR3: CSVGGPLNTEAFF. CDR3 sequence (DNA): TGCAGCGTTGGCGGGCCGTTGAACACTGAAGCTTTCTTT.

This clonotype was detected a few times. This chain connects TRBV29-1 to TRBJ2-7; 10 bases align to TRBD2. Germline-derived CDR1 and CDR2 are SQVTM and ANQGSEA. V gave up 4 bases and J gave up 9 bases; unmatched junction bases: 12. The CDR3 is made up of 14 amino acids. CDR3 protein: CSVVSLAGVSGQYF. In nucleotides, the CDR3 is TGCAGCGTTGTCAGTCTAGCGGGAGTTTCGGGGCAGTACTTC.

This clonotype was seen ten or more times. The CDR3, as DNA: TGTGCCAGCAGCCCGCAGGAGAACTATGGCTACACCTTC. This sequence encodes CASSPQENYGYTF. The rearrangement links TRBV12-3 or TRBV12-4 to TRBJ1-2; no clear D gene. The CDR3 runs to 13 residues. Trimming cost V 6 bases and J 2 bases, with 10 bases left between them.

The chain is built from TRBV19 and TRBJ1-5, with 7 bases aligning to TRBD1. With V trimmed by 4 bases and J by 6 bases, 3 bases remained unmatched. In germline, CDR1 is LNHDA, CDR2 SQIVND (reference sequence). CDR3 length equals 13 residues. The CDR3 sequence is CASSNRQGQPQHF. The DNA for the CDR3 is TGTGCCAGTAGTAACAGACAGGGTCAGCCCCAGCATTTT.

This clonotype was detected only a few times. The chain uses TRBV5-5 and TRBJ2-7; 8 bases line up with TRBD1. The length of the CDR3 is 15 residues. CDR1 and CDR2 (germline): SGHKS, YYEKEE (reference sequence). Trimming removed 1 base from V and 4 bases from J; junction bases left unmatched: 7. The CDR3 bases are TGTGCCAGCAGCTTGTATTCAGGGGGCAGTTACGAGCAGTACTTC. Protein product: CASSLYSGGSYEQYF. The entire variable domain, with the rest obtained from reference TRBV5-5 and TRBJ2-7, is as follows: DAGVTQSPTHLIKTRGQQVTLRCSPISGHKSVSWYQQVLGQGPQFIFQYYEKEERGRGNFPDRFSARQFPNYSSELNVNALLLGDSALYLCASSLYSGGSYEQYFGPGTRLTVT.

Written as DNA, the CDR3 is TGTGCCAGCAGTGTGAACGGGCCCACGGACTATGGCTACACCTTC. Amino acid sequence: CASSVNGPTDYGYTF. The gene calls are TRBV2 and TRBJ1-2; D is unclear. Trimming shortened V by 4 bases and J by 3 bases, and 15 bases separated the two germline ends. Germline V gene sequence: CDR1 SNHLY, CDR2 FYNNEI. There are 15 residues in the CDR3.

CDR3 nucleotide sequence: TGTGCCAGCAGTTGGGAGGTGTTCGCGAACACCGGGGAGCTGTTTTTT. Amino acid sequence: CASSWEVFANTGELFF. The V call is TRBV12-3 or TRBV12-4, the J call TRBJ2-2; tentatively, D is TRBD2 (6 bases). The CDR3 sequence is 16 residues long. Trimming left V 4 bases short and J 0 bases short, with 12 bases between.

The V and J genes are TRBV12-5 and TRBJ2-7; D is perhaps TRBD1 (5 bases). The CDR3 sequence is 17 residues long. Trimming stripped 0 bases from V and 2 bases from J, with 17 bases between. Germline V gives CDR1 LGHNT, CDR2 FRNRAP. The CDR3 loop reads CASGLVLGQSAPYEQYF. DNA of the CDR3: TGTGCTAGTGGTTTGGTATTGGGGCAGTCGGCTCCCTACGAGCAGTACTTC.

The rearrangement uses TRBV19 and TRBJ2-7, with 9 positions matching TRBD1. There are 14 residues in the CDR3. V gave up 5 bases and J gave up 3 bases; unmatched junction bases: 5. Germline CDR1 reads LNHDA; CDR2 reads SQIVND (reference sequence). The CDR3 DNA reads as TGTGCCAGTAGTGTCACAGGGGGCTACTACGAGCAGTACTTC. It codes for CASSVTGGYYEQYF.

This clonotype occurred a few times. This chain connects TRBV25-1 to TRBJ2-5, with TRBD1 matching 10 bases. Germline loops: CDR1 MGHDK, CDR2 SYGVNS. The J segment lost 0 bases and the V segment lost 3 bases, leaving 13 bases of the junction unmatched. This CDR3 is built from 19 residues. CDR3 loop: CASSDDRGPAGEDQETQYF. CDR3 nucleotide sequence: TGTGCCAGCAGTGATGACAGGGGGCCGGCGGGGGAAGACCAAGAGACCCAGTACTTC. The full variable domain, with the rest looked up from reference TRBV25-1 and TRBJ2-5, is EADIYQTPRYLVIGTGKKITLECSQTMGHDKMYWYQQDPGMELHLIHYSYGVNSTEKGDLSSESTVSRIRTEHFPLTLESARPSHTSQYLCASSDDRGPAGEDQETQYFGPGTRLLVL.

Only a few counts were recorded for this clonotype. V and J are TRBV7-6 and TRBJ1-5, with 9 bases aligning to TRBD1. Germline trimming cut 0 bases from V and 4 bases from J; bases unmatched to any gene: 4. The CDR3 has 16 residues. Germline V lookup: CDR1 SGHVS, CDR2 FNYEAQ. The CDR3 is CASSLAATGGNQPQHF. Written as DNA, the CDR3 is TGTGCCAGCAGCTTAGCGGCGACAGGGGGTAATCAGCCCCAGCATTTT. The full variable domain, its missing parts supplied by reference TRBV7-6 and TRBJ1-5, is GAGVSQSPRYKVTKRGQDVALRCDPISGHVSLYWYRQALGQGPEFLTYFNYEAQQDKSGLPNDRFSAERPEGSISTLTIQRTEQRDSAMYRCASSLAATGGNQPQHFGDGTRLSIL.

The rearrangement links TRBV3-1 to TRBJ2-7; tentatively, D is TRBD2 (5 bases). The CDR3 runs 13 residues. Germline CDR1 and CDR2: LGHDT and YNNKEL (reference sequence). V lost 0 bases and J lost 2, with 5 bases in between. CDR3 nucleotide sequence: TGTGCCAGCAGCCAAGAGAGGGCCTACGAGCAGTACTTC. Amino acids: CASSQERAYEQYF.

This clonotype has only a few counts. The gene calls are TRBV3-1 and TRBJ1-1, with 7 bases aligning to TRBD1. This CDR3 comprises 14 residues. Germline assignment: CDR1 LGHDT and CDR2 YNNKEL (reference sequence). V trimming: 7 bases; J trimming: 5 bases; junction bases outside the gene matches: 10. The CDR3 DNA is TGTGCCAGCAACCACCGACAGGGAAAAACTGAAGCTTTCTTT. Protein product: CASNHRQGKTEAFF. The full variable domain, completed using reference TRBV3-1 and TRBJ1-1, is DTAVSQTPKYLVTQMGNDKSIKCEQNLGHDTMYWYKQDSKKFLKIMFSYNNKELIINETVPNRFSPKSPDKAHLNLHINSLELGDSAVYFCASNHRQGKTEAFFGQGTRLTVV.

This clonotype has only a few counts. The chain combines TRBV11-2 with TRBJ2-7; D is unclear. The CDR3 runs 16 residues. The germline V and J ends were trimmed by 2 bases and 1 base, with 15 bases remaining between them. CDR1 is SGHAT, CDR2 FQNNGV, per germline. This chain's CDR3 is CASSLYPKRASYEQYF. The CDR3 nucleotides are TGTGCCAGCAGCTTATACCCCAAAAGGGCTTCCTACGAGCAGTACTTC. The full variable domain, completed using reference TRBV11-2 and TRBJ2-7, is EAGVAQSPRYKIIEKRQSVAFWCNPISGHATLYWYQQILGQGPKLLIQFQNNGVVDDSQLPKDRFSAERLKGVDSTLKIQPAKLEDSAVYLCASSLYPKRASYEQYFGPGTRLTVT.

This clonotype was seen a few times. This chain uses TRBV7-3 with TRBJ2-5, with D perhaps TRBD1 (6 bases). The CDR3 has 13 residues. Germline CDR1 SGHTA, CDR2 FQGTGA. Trimming removed 5 bases at V and 5 bases at J, with 12 bases between. CDR3 region: CASSTDRVETQYF. The CDR3 DNA is TGTGCCAGCAGCACGGACAGAGTGGAGACCCAGTACTTC.

The count of this clonotype is one. A read error may account for a junction end that differs from germline. J is TRBJ1-1 and V is TRBV27; TRBD1 might be the D (5 bases). The germline V gene has CDR1 MNHEY and CDR2 SMNVEV (reference sequence). This CDR3 is built from 14 residues. The CDR3 DNA reads as TGTGCCAGCAGTCTTACAGGCCTGAACACTGGAGCTTTCTTT. Amino acid sequence: CASSLTGLNTGAFF.